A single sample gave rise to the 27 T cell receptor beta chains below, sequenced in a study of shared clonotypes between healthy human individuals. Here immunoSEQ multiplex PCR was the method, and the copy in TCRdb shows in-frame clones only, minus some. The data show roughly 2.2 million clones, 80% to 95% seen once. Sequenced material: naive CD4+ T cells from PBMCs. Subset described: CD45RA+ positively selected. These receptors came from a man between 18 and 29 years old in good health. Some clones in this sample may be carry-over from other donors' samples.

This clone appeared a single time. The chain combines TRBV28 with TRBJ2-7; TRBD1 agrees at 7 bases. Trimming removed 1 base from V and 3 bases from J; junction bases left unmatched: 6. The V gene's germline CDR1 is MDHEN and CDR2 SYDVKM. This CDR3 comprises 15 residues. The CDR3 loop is CASSLSHRGGYEQYF. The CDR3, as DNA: TGTGCCAGCAGTTTATCCCACAGGGGCGGCTACGAGCAGTACTTC.

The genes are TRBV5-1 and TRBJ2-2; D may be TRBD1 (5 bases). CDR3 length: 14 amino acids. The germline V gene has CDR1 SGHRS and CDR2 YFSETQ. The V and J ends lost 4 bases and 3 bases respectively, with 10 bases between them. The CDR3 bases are TGCGCCAGCAGCGAACAGGTGGACACCGGGGAGCTGTTTTTT. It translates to CASSEQVDTGELFF. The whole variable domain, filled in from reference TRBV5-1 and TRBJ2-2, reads KAGVTQTPRYLIKTRGQQVTLSCSPISGHRSVSWYQQTPGQGLQFLFEYFSETQRNKGNFPGRFSGRQFSNSRSEMNVSTLELGDSALYLCASSEQVDTGELFFGEGSRLTVL.

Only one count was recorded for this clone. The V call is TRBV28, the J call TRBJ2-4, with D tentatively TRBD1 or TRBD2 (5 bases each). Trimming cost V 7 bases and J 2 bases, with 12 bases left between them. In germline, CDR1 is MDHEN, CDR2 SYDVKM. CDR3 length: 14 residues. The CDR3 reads CASINPGPKNIQYF. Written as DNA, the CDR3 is TGTGCCAGCATCAACCCGGGACCCAAAAACATTCAGTACTTC.

The CDR3 DNA reads TGTGCCAGCAGCTTGGAGTGGGCAGGGGATGGCTACACCTTC. It yields the protein CASSLEWAGDGYTF. The chain combines TRBV5-4 with TRBJ1-2; a weak D match, TRBD1 (6 bases). The V gene's germline CDR1 is SGHNT and CDR2 YYREEE (reference sequence). The V end was cut by 0 bases, the J end by 6 bases, with 12 bases between. CDR3 length: 14 residues.

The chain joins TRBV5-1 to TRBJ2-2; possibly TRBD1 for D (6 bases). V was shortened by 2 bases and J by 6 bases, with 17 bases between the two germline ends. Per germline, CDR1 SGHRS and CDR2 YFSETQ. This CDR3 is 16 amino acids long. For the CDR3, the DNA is TGCGCCAGCAGCTTCGGGCCACAGGGCGTCCCCGGGGAGCTGTTTTTT. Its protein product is CASSFGPQGVPGELFF.

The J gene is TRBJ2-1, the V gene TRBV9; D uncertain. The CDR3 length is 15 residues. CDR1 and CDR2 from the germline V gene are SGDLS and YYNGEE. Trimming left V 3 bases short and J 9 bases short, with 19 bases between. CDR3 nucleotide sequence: TGTGCCAGCAGCGCCTCCCCCGTGGCTCCCGCTGAGCAGTTCTTC. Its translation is CASSASPVAPAEQFF.

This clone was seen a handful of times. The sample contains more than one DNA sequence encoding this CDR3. CDR3: CSVGRETQYF. The CDR3 nucleotides read TGCAGCGTCGGGAGGGAGACCCAGTACTTC. The chain links TRBV29-1 to TRBJ2-5, with TRBD2 identical over 7 bases. J was trimmed by 5 bases and V by 6 bases; bases with no gene match: 0. Germline CDR1 and CDR2: SQVTM and ANQGSEA. The CDR3 covers 10 residues.

The CDR3 sequence is CASSENGSGGPQHF. The CDR3 DNA reads TGTGCCAGCAGTGAAAACGGTTCTGGGGGACCCCAGCATTTT. The chain uses TRBV6-1 and TRBJ1-5; TRBD1 might be the D (5 bases). V was pared by 2 bases and J by 10 bases, with 15 bases between. This CDR3 region has 14 residues. The V gene's germline CDR1 is MNHNS and CDR2 SASEGT.

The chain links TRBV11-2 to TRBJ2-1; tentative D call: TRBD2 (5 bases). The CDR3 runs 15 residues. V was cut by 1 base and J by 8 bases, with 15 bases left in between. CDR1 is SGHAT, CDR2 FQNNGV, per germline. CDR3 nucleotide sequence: TGTGCCAGCAGCTTAGGAGCGGTAACGGCCTATGAGCAGTTCTTC. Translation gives CASSLGAVTAYEQFF.

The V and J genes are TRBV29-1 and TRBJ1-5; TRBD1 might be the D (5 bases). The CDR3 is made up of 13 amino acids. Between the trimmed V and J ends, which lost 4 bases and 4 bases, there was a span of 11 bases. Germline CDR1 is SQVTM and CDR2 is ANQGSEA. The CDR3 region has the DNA TGCAGCGTTGGAACGGGGCTTAATCAGCCCCAGCATTTT. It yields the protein CSVGTGLNQPQHF.

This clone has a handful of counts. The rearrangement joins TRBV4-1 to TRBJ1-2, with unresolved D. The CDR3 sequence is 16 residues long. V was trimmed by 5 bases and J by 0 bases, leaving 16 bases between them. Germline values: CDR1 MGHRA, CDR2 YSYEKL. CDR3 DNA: TGCGCCAGCAGCTCATTCGGTCGGACTCCTAACTATGGCTACACCTTC. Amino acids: CASSSFGRTPNYGYTF.

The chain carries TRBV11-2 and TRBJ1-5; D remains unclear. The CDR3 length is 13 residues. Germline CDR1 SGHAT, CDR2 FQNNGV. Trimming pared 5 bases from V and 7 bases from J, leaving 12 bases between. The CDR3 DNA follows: TGTGCCAGCAGCCTAAGAACCGGACAGCCCCAGCATTTT. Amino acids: CASSLRTGQPQHF.

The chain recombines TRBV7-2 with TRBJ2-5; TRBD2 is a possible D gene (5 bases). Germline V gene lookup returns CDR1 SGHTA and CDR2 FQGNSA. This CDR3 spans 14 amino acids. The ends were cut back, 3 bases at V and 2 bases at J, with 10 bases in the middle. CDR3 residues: CASSFERRQETQYF. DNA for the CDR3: TGTGCCAGCAGCTTTGAGCGGCGGCAAGAGACCCAGTACTTC.

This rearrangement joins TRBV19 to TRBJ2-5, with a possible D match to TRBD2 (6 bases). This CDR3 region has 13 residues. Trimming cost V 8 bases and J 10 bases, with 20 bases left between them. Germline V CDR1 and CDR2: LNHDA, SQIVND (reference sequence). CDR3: CASSPRGGNDQYF. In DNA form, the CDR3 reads TGTGCCAGTTCTCCACGGGGAGGAAATGACCAGTACTTC. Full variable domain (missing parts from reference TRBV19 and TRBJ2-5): DGGITQSPKYLFRKEGQNVTLSCEQNLNHDAMYWYRQDPGQGLRLIYYSQIVNDFQKGDIAEGYSVSREKKESFPLTVTSAQKNPTAFYLCASSPRGGNDQYFGPGTRLLVL.

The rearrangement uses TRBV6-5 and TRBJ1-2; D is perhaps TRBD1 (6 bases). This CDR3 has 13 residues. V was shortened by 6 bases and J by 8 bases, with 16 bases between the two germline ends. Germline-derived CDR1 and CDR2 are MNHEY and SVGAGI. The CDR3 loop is CASSYHGGAGYTF. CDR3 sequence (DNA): TGTGCCAGCAGCTACCATGGGGGGGCCGGCTACACCTTC.

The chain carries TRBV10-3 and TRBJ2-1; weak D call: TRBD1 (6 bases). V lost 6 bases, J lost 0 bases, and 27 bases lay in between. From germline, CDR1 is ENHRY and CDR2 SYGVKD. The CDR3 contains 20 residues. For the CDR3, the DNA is TGTGCCATCAGCGGAACGGACAGAAAAGGGCCCTATAGCTCCTACAATGAGCAGTTCTTC. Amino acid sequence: CAISGTDRKGPYSSYNEQFF.

CDR3 sequence: CASSRTGELFF. As DNA, the CDR3 is TGTGCCAGCAGCCGTACCGGGGAGCTGTTTTTT. The V gene is TRBV7-6, the J gene TRBJ2-2; no clear D. The V gene lost 5 bases and the J gene lost 5 bases, with 3 bases spanning the gap. Germline lookup yields CDR1 SGHVS and CDR2 FNYEAQ. CDR3 length: 11 amino acids.

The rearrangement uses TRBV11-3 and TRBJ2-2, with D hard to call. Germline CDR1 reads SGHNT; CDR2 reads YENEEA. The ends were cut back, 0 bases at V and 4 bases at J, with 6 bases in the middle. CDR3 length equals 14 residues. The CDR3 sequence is CASSLDWSTGELFF. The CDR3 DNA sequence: TGTGCCAGCAGCTTAGATTGGAGCACCGGGGAGCTGTTTTTT.

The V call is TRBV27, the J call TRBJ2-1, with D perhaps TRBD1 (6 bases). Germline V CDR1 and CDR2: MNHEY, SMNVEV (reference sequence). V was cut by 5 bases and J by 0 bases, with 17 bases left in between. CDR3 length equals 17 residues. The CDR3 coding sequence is TGTGCCAGCAGTCCCTATCGGACAGCTCCCTCCTACAATGAGCAGTTCTTC. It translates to CASSPYRTAPSYNEQFF.

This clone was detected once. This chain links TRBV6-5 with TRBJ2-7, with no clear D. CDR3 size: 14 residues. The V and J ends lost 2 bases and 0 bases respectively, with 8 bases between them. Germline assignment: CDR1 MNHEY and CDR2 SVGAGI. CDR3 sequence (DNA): TGTGCCAGCAGTTACAATAGAAACTCCTACGAGCAGTACTTC. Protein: CASSYNRNSYEQYF.

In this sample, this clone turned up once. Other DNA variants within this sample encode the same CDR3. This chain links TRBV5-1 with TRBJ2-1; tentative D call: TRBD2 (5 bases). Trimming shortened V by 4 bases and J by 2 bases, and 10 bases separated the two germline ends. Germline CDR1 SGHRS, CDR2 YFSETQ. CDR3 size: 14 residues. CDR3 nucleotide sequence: TGCGCCAGCAGCCTCAGCGGTGCCTACAATGAGCAGTTCTTC. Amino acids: CASSLSGAYNEQFF.

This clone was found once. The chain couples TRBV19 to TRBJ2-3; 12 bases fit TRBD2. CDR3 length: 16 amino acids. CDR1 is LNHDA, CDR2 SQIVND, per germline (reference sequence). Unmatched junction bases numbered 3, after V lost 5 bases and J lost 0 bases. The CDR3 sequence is CASSPGTSGSTDTQYF. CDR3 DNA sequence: TGTGCCAGTAGTCCCGGGACTAGCGGGAGCACAGATACGCAGTATTTT.

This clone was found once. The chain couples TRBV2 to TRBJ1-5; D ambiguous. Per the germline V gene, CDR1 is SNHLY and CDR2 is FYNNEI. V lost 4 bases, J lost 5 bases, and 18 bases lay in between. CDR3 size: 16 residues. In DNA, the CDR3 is TGTGCCAGCAGTGGTGGTCTGGGGTGGGATGATCAGCCCCAGCATTTT. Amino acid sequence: CASSGGLGWDDQPQHF.

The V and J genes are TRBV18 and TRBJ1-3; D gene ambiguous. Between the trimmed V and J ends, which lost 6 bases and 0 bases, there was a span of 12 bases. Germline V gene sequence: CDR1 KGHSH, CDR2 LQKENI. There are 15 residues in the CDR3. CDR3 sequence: CASSGAAYSGNTIYF. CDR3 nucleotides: TGTGCCAGCTCCGGCGCAGCCTACTCTGGAAACACCATATATTTT. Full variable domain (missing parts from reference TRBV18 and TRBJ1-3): NAGVMQNPRHLVRRRGQEARLRCSPMKGHSHVYWYRQLPEEGLKFMVYLQKENIIDESGMPKERFSAEFPKEGPSILRIQQVVRGDSAAYFCASSGAAYSGNTIYFGEGSWLTVV.

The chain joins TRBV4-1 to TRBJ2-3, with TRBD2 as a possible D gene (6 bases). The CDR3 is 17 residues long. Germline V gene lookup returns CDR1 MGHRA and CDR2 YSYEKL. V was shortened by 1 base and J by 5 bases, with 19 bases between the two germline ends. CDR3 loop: CASSQGLGGNVVDTQYF. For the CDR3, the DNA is TGCGCCAGCAGCCAAGGGTTGGGCGGGAATGTGGTAGATACGCAGTATTTT.

The CDR3 nucleotides read TGCGCCAGCAGCCCTGGGACTAGCGGGAGAAAGGAGCAGTTCTTC. It is translated as CASSPGTSGRKEQFF. This chain joins TRBV10-1 and TRBJ2-1; 14 positions match TRBD2. Germline V gene data show CDR1 as WNHNN and CDR2 as SYGVQD (reference sequence). This CDR3 is built from 15 residues. The V segment lost 6 bases and the J segment 10 bases; nucleotides outside the gene matches: 8.

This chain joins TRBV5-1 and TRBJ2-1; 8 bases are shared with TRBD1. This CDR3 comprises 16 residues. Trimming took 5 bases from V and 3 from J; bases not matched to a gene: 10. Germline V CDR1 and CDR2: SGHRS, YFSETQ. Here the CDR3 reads CASRYTGGPIYNEQFF. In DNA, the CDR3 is TGCGCCAGCAGGTATACAGGGGGGCCTATCTACAATGAGCAGTTCTTC.